Below, 30 T cell receptor beta chains from the same sample are listed, as sequenced in a study of blood T cell repertoires in COVID-19. Sequenced by immunoSEQ multiplex PCR; TCRdb stores in-frame clones only, minus some. The repertoire holds around 140,000 clones, with around 90% as singletons. The sequenced material came from peripheral blood. These receptors all come from a human donor with COVID-19, enrolled during active disease. The donor label of this sample is uncertain.

V gene TRBV9 combines with J gene TRBJ1-5; no clear D. The germline V gene encodes CDR1 SGDLS and CDR2 YYNGEE. Trimming shortened V by 4 bases and J by 4 bases, and 9 bases separated the two germline ends. The CDR3 has 13 residues. The DNA for the CDR3 is TGTGCCAGCAGCAATGGAGAGAATCAGCCCCAGCATTTT. The encoded protein is CASSNGENQPQHF.

The rearrangement joins TRBV19 to TRBJ1-5, with TRBD1 matching over 9 bases. The V segment lost 4 bases and the J segment 9 bases; nucleotides outside the gene matches: 10. Germline CDR1 reads LNHDA; CDR2 reads SQIVND (reference sequence). The CDR3 covers 15 residues. CDR3 amino acids: CASSKQGARGGPQHF. CDR3 coding DNA: TGTGCCAGTAGTAAACAGGGGGCACGGGGTGGGCCCCAGCATTTT.

CDR3 amino acids: CASSYRGGANNQPQHF. Here the CDR3 DNA reads TGTGCCAGCAGCTACCGGGGGGGCGCGAACAATCAGCCCCAGCATTTT. The V call is TRBV5-8, the J call TRBJ1-5; D is possibly TRBD1 (6 bases). Deletions cut 3 bases from V and 3 bases from J, with 16 bases between. Germline lookup yields CDR1 SGHTS and CDR2 YDEGEE. This CDR3 is 16 amino acids long.

The chain couples TRBV5-1 to TRBJ1-1; TRBD1 agrees at 7 bases. Germline values: CDR1 SGHRS, CDR2 YFSETQ. Trimming removed 4 bases from V and 0 bases from J; junction bases left unmatched: 6. This CDR3 contains 15 residues. CDR3 sequence (DNA): TGCGCCAGCAGCCCTTGGACAGGAGTGAACACTGAAGCTTTCTTT. Its protein product is CASSPWTGVNTEAFF.

This clone has only one observation. The chain carries TRBV12-3 or TRBV12-4 and TRBJ1-2, with 9 positions matching TRBD1. V lost 3 bases and J lost 5; bases outside the gene matches: 1. CDR3 length equals 13 residues. The CDR3 DNA reads TGTGCCAGCAGTTTCGGGACAGGGTATGGCTACACCTTC. It is translated as CASSFGTGYGYTF.

The rearrangement joins TRBV5-4 to TRBJ2-3; no firm D call. Per the germline V gene, CDR1 is SGHNT and CDR2 is YYREEE (reference sequence). V lost 4 bases, J lost 5 bases, and 8 bases lay in between. This CDR3 has 12 residues. The CDR3 nucleotides are TGTGCCAGCAGCCAAGAGAGAGATACGCAGTATTTT. Protein: CASSQERDTQYF.

The count of this clone is one. The DNA for the CDR3 is TGCGCCAGCAGCGCTTCCGGGGAGGATGAGCAGTTCTTC. Its translation is CASSASGEDEQFF. The rearrangement links TRBV5-1 to TRBJ2-1; D might be TRBD2 (6 bases). CDR3 size: 13 residues. Germline V gene sequence: CDR1 SGHRS, CDR2 YFSETQ. V dropped 4 bases and J dropped 8 bases, with 13 bases sitting between them.

The chain combines TRBV5-1 with TRBJ2-2; tentatively, D is TRBD1 (6 bases). V was clipped by 7 bases and J by 0 bases, with 10 bases between them. The germline gives CDR1 SGHRS, CDR2 YFSETQ. The CDR3 has 14 residues. CDR3 protein: CASVDRPNTGELFF. CDR3 in DNA: TGCGCCAGCGTCGACAGGCCGAACACCGGGGAGCTGTTTTTT.

This clone was detected once. This chain joins TRBV15 and TRBJ2-5, with D perhaps TRBD2 (5 bases). Germline CDR1 reads LNHNV; CDR2 reads YYDKDF (reference sequence). This CDR3 comprises 16 residues. Trimming left V 0 bases short and J 5 bases short, with 16 bases between. The CDR3 DNA sequence: TGTGCCACCAGCAGAGAAGGGCCCGGGGTCAGGGAGACCCAGTACTTC. As protein: CATSREGPGVRETQYF.

The V and J genes are TRBV12-5 and TRBJ2-5; TRBD2 matches at 15 bases. J was trimmed by 5 bases and V by 3 bases; bases with no gene match: 7. Germline values: CDR1 LGHNT, CDR2 FRNRAP. The CDR3 consists of 17 residues. The CDR3 loop reads CASGFGLAGGGSETQYF. In DNA form, the CDR3 reads TGTGCTAGTGGTTTCGGACTAGCGGGGGGGGGATCGGAGACCCAGTACTTC.

The chain uses TRBV18 and TRBJ2-1; a weak D match, TRBD2 (5 bases). Germline-derived CDR1 and CDR2 are KGHSH and LQKENI. This CDR3 has 17 residues. V was shortened by 2 bases and J by 9 bases, with 23 bases between the two germline ends. The CDR3 reads CASSPSVQRVGRREQFF. The CDR3 nucleotides read TGTGCCAGCTCACCATCGGTGCAGAGGGTAGGACGGCGTGAGCAGTTCTTC.

DNA of the CDR3: TGTGCCAGTCGCACTATCGCGGGGTGGAATTCACCCCTCCACTTT. Its translation: CASRTIAGWNSPLHF. The V call is TRBV19, the J call TRBJ1-6; D unclear. The CDR3 is made up of 15 amino acids. Trimming stripped 8 bases from V and 7 bases from J, with 18 bases between. The germline V gene has CDR1 LNHDA and CDR2 SQIVND (reference sequence).

This rearrangement joins TRBV14 to TRBJ2-3; D not certain. Germline loops: CDR1 SGHDN, CDR2 FVKESK. The length of the CDR3 is 17 residues. Trimming pared 1 base from V and 2 bases from J, leaving 16 bases between. Here the CDR3 reads CASSQGVDTQITDTQYF. The CDR3 region has the DNA TGTGCCAGCAGCCAAGGCGTTGACACCCAAATCACAGATACGCAGTATTTT.

The genes are TRBV6-6 and TRBJ2-1, with 7 positions matching TRBD1. Germline lookup yields CDR1 MNHNY and CDR2 SVGAGI (reference sequence). The CDR3 is 15 residues long. Trimming removed 5 bases from V and 8 bases from J; junction bases left unmatched: 12. This CDR3 reads CASSPDRFDGDEQFF. In DNA form, the CDR3 reads TGTGCCAGCAGTCCGGACAGGTTCGACGGAGATGAGCAGTTCTTC.

This chain links TRBV2 with TRBJ1-3; D may be TRBD1 (5 bases). CDR1 is SNHLY, CDR2 FYNNEI, per germline. The CDR3 has 15 residues. The ends were cut back, 7 bases at V and 0 bases at J, with 13 bases in the middle. Written as DNA, the CDR3 is TGTGCCAGCATCAAAGACGGACACTCTGGAAACACCATATATTTT. Translated, it gives CASIKDGHSGNTIYF.

This clone was observed a few times. J is TRBJ1-5 and V is TRBV9; the match to TRBD1 covers 7 bases. CDR3 size: 15 residues. The V gene's germline CDR1 is SGDLS and CDR2 YYNGEE. Germline trimming cut 3 bases from V and 3 bases from J; bases unmatched to any gene: 6. The CDR3 sequence: CASSEGADDNQPQHF. The CDR3 DNA reads as TGTGCCAGCAGCGAGGGGGCAGACGACAATCAGCCCCAGCATTTT.

This clone was detected once. The chain uses TRBV29-1 and TRBJ2-7, with 8 bases identical to TRBD1. Germline V gene lookup returns CDR1 SQVTM and CDR2 ANQGSEA. The CDR3 has 13 amino acids. Germline trimming cut 4 bases from V and 6 bases from J; bases unmatched to any gene: 8. The CDR3 bases are TGCAGCGTTGGCAGCAGGGGGCTGGGCGAGCAGTACTTC. It translates to CSVGSRGLGEQYF.

J is TRBJ2-3 and V is TRBV7-3; 7 nucleotides match TRBD2. With 5 bases clipped from V and 5 bases from J, the junction kept 7 bases outside the gene matches. This CDR3 has 14 residues. The germline gives CDR1 SGHTA, CDR2 FQGTGA. This CDR3 reads CASSVLGGGDTQYF. CDR3 sequence (DNA): TGTGCCAGCAGCGTCCTCGGCGGGGGAGATACGCAGTATTTT.

J is TRBJ1-6 and V is TRBV14; D not certain. V gave up 1 base and J gave up 9 bases, with 10 bases separating them. Germline loops: CDR1 SGHDN, CDR2 FVKESK. This CDR3 has 14 amino acids. In nucleotides, the CDR3 is TGTGCCAGCAGCCAAGGGCCGGGGATTTCACCCCTCCACTTT. It yields the protein CASSQGPGISPLHF.

This clone was seen once. The CDR3 region is CASSKRGGSRKMNTEAFF. In DNA form, the CDR3 reads TGTGCCAGCAGCAAACGAGGGGGCTCTAGGAAAATGAACACTGAAGCTTTCTTT. The J gene is TRBJ1-1, the V gene TRBV21-1; the table's D call, TRBD1, was not checked against the DNA. TRBV21-1 has pseudogene status. This CDR3 has 18 amino acids.

This clone turned up a few times. The rearrangement links TRBV2 to TRBJ1-1; D may be TRBD1 (5 bases). This CDR3 has 15 amino acids. Germline V gene sequence: CDR1 SNHLY, CDR2 FYNNEI. Trimming removed 7 bases from V and 0 bases from J, with 15 bases in between. CDR3 sequence (DNA): TGTGCCAGCATGGCGACAGCACTAATGAACACTGAAGCTTTCTTT. It translates to CASMATALMNTEAFF.

V gene TRBV19 combines with J gene TRBJ1-2; a weak D match, TRBD1 (5 bases). Germline CDR1 LNHDA, CDR2 SQIVND (reference sequence). The CDR3 contains 12 residues. V lost 4 bases, J lost 9 bases, and 12 bases lay in between. The CDR3: CASSSRGGSYTF. The DNA for the CDR3 is TGTGCCAGTAGTAGCCGGGGGGGAAGCTACACCTTC. Supplemented by reference TRBV19 and TRBJ1-2, the full variable domain reads DGGITQSPKYLFRKEGQNVTLSCEQNLNHDAMYWYRQDPGQGLRLIYYSQIVNDFQKGDIAEGYSVSREKKESFPLTVTSAQKNPTAFYLCASSSRGGSYTFGSGTRLTVV.

The rearrangement joins TRBV19 to TRBJ1-2; 9 positions agree with TRBD1. Germline V lookup: CDR1 LNHDA, CDR2 SQIVND (reference sequence). V lost 5 bases and J lost 2; bases outside the gene matches: 12. This CDR3 contains 17 residues. The CDR3 sequence: CASSRRDRATQNYGYTF. The CDR3 DNA reads as TGTGCCAGTAGTCGCCGGGACAGGGCAACCCAGAACTATGGCTACACCTTC.

CDR3 DNA sequence: TGCGCCAGCACACCAGATAGCAATCAGCCCCAGCATTTT. Amino acids: CASTPDSNQPQHF. The chain employs TRBV10-2 and TRBJ1-5; D unclear. Germline CDR1 is WSHSY and CDR2 is SAAADI. This CDR3 comprises 13 residues. Trimming left V 7 bases short and J 0 bases short, with 7 bases between.

This chain joins TRBV7-3 and TRBJ1-6, with D maybe TRBD1 (6 bases). CDR3 length: 14 amino acids. Between the trimmed V and J ends, which lost 3 bases and 10 bases, there was a span of 13 bases. Germline V gives CDR1 SGHTA, CDR2 FQGTGA. CDR3 sequence reads: CASSFQGSGSPLHF. CDR3 in DNA: TGTGCCAGCAGCTTTCAGGGGTCGGGCTCACCCCTCCACTTT.

The chain carries TRBV28 and TRBJ2-2; 7 nucleotides align to TRBD2. V lost 7 bases, J lost 2 bases, and 7 bases stayed unmatched. From germline, CDR1 is MDHEN and CDR2 SYDVKM. The CDR3 spans 15 residues. CDR3 nucleotides: TGTGCCAGCACTACCGGGACTAAAAACACCGGGGAGCTGTTTTTT. Encoded protein: CASTTGTKNTGELFF.

The chain carries TRBV29-1 and TRBJ1-1; D uncertain. The CDR3 totals 12 residues. V lost 4 bases and J 8 bases, leaving 14 bases between the germline ends. Per germline, CDR1 SQVTM and CDR2 ANQGSEA. The CDR3 spells CSVVFYGEEAFF. CDR3 nucleotides: TGCAGCGTTGTCTTTTACGGTGAAGAAGCTTTCTTT.

CDR3 sequence reads: CASSPEVASMNTEAFF. CDR3 in DNA: TGTGCCAGCTCACCAGAAGTAGCAAGTATGAACACTGAAGCTTTCTTT. V and J are TRBV18 and TRBJ1-1, with unresolved D. The ends were cut back, 2 bases at V and 0 bases at J, with 13 bases in the middle. The CDR3 has 16 residues. CDR1 is KGHSH, CDR2 LQKENI, per germline. Using reference TRBV18 and TRBJ1-1 for the parts outside the CDR3, the full variable domain is NAGVMQNPRHLVRRRGQEARLRCSPMKGHSHVYWYRQLPEEGLKFMVYLQKENIIDESGMPKERFSAEFPKEGPSILRIQQVVRGDSAAYFCASSPEVASMNTEAFFGQGTRLTVV.

J is TRBJ2-7 and V is TRBV6-2 or TRBV6-3; tentatively, D is TRBD1 (6 bases). This CDR3 spans 19 amino acids. Germline assignment: CDR1 MNHEY and CDR2 SVGEGT. V gave up 0 bases and J gave up 5 bases, with 26 bases separating them. CDR3 coding DNA: TGTGCCAGCAGTTACTCGACAGGCCTATCAGGGATCCCAGTCCACGAGCAGTACTTC. This encodes CASSYSTGLSGIPVHEQYF.

CDR3 residues: CASSSQSGLGDRLFSRYEQYF. As DNA, the CDR3 is TGCGCCAGCAGCTCGCAGAGCGGGTTGGGGGACAGGCTCTTTAGCCGCTACGAGCAGTACTTC. The chain is built from TRBV4-1 and TRBJ2-7; TRBD1 matches 8 bases. CDR1 MGHRA and CDR2 YSYEKL come from the germline V gene. The J segment lost 3 bases and the V segment lost 5 bases, leaving 27 bases of the junction unmatched. This CDR3 region has 21 residues.